This entry describes one TCR beta chain. J gave up 4 bases and V 5 bases, and 8 bases lay outside the gene matches. Germline CDR1 is SGHVS and CDR2 is FNYEAQ. The CDR3 loop spans 15 amino acids. Generated by immunoSEQ multiplex PCR, the TCRdb table keeps only in-frame clones and is missing some. The data hold about 270,000 clones, with about 80% observed a single time. The sample is drawn from a study of blood T cell repertoires in COVID-19. The receptor comes from a woman aged 45-65 years who had recovered from COVID-19. Sequenced: peripheral blood. The V gene is TRBV7-6, the J gene TRBJ2-7, with 10 bases that match TRBD1. In nucleotides, the CDR3 is TGTGCCAGCAGCCTACAGGACAGGGGGGTATACGAGCAGTACTTC. Its protein is CASSLQDRGVYEQYF.